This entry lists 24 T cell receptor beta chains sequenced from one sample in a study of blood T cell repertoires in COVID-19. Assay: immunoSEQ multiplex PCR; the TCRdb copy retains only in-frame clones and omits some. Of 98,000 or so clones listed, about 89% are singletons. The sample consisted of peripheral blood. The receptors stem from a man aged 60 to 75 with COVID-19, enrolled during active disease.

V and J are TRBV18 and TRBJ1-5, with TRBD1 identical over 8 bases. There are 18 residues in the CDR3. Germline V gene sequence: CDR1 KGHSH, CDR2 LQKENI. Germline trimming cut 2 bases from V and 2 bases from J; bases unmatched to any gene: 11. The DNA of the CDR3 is TGTGCCAGCTCACCAAGGCGCAGGGGGCAAAGGGGCAATCAGCCCCAGCATTTT. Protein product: CASSPRRRGQRGNQPQHF.

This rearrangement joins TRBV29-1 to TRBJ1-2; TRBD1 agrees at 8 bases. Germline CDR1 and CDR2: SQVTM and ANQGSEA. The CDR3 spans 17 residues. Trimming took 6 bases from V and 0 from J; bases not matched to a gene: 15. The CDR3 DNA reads TGCAGCGTGGCCAGACAGGGGATGGAAACGGCTAACTATGGCTACACCTTC. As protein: CSVARQGMETANYGYTF.

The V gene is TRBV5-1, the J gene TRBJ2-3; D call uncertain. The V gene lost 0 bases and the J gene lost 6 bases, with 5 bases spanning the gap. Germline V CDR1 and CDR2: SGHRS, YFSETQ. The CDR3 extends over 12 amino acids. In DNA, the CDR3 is TGCGCCAGCAGCTTGGAGCTGGATACGCAGTATTTT. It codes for CASSLELDTQYF.

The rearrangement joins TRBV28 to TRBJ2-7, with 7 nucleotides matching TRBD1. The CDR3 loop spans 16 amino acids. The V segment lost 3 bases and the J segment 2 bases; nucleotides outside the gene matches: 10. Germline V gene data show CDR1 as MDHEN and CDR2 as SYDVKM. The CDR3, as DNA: TGTGCCAGCAGTTTCCTGGGACAGAGATTTACCTACGAGCAGTACTTC. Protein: CASSFLGQRFTYEQYF.

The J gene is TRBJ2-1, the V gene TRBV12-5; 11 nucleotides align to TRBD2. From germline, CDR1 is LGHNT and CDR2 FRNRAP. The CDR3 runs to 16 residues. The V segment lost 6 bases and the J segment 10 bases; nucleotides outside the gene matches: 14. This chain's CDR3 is CASGLLAGELMGEQFF. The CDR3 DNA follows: TGTGCTAGTGGGCTACTAGCGGGAGAGTTAATGGGAGAGCAGTTCTTC.

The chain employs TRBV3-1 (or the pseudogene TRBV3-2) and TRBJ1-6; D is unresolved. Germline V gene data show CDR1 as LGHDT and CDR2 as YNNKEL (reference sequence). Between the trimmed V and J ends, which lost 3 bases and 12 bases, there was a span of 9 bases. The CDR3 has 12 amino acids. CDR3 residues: CASSQAGLPLHF. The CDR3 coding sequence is TGTGCCAGCAGCCAGGCTGGTTTACCCCTCCACTTT.

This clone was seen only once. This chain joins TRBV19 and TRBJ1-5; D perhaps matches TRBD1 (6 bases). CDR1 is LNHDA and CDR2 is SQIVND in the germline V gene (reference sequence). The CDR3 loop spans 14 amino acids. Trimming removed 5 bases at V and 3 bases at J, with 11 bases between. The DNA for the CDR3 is TGTGCCAGTAGTCCGGACAGAGCCAATCAGCCCCAGCATTTT. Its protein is CASSPDRANQPQHF.

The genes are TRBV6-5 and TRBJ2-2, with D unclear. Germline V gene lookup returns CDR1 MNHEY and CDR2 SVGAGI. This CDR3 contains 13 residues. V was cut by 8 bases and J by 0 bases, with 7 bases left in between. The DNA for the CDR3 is TGTGCCAGCGGCACCGCGAACACCGGGGAGCTGTTTTTT. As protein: CASGTANTGELFF.

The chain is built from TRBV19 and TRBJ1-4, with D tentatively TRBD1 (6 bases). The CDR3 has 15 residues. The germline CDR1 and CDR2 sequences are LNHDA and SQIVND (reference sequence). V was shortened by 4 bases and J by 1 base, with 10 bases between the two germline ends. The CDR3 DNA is TGTGCCAGTAGTACTACCAGGGGAACTAATGAAAAACTGTTTTTT. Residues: CASSTTRGTNEKLFF.

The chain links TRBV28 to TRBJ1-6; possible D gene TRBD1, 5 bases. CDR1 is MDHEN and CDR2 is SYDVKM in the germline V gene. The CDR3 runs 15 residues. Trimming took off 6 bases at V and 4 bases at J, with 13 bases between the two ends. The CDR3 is CASRGDGPYNSPLHF. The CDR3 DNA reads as TGTGCCAGCAGAGGGGATGGCCCGTATAATTCACCCCTCCACTTT.

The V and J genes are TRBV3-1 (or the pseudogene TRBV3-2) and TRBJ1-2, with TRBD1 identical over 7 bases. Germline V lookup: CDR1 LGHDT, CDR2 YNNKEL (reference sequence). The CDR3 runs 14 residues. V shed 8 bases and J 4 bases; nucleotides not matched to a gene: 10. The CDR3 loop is CASSTSGQFYGYTF. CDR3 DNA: TGTGCCAGCTCCACTTCGGGACAGTTCTATGGCTACACCTTC.

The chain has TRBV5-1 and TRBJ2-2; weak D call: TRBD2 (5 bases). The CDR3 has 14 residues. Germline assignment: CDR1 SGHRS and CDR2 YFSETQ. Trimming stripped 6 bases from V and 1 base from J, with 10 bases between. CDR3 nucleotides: TGCGCCAGCAAGGAGGTCGAGAACACCGGGGAGCTGTTTTTT. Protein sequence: CASKEVENTGELFF.

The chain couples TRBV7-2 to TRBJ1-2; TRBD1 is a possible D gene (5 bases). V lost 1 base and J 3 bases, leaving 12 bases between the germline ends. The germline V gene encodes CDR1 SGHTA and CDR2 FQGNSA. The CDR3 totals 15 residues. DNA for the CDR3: TGTGCCAGCAGCTTAGGGGGCAGGGCGGACTATGGCTACACCTTC. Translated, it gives CASSLGGRADYGYTF.

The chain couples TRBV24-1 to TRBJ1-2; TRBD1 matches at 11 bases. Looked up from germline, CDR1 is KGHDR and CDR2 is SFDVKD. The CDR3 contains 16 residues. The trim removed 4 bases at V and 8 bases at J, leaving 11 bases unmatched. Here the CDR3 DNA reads TGTGCCACCAGTGACTCCGGGACAGGGGGAAGAAGGGGCTACACCTTC. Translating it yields CATSDSGTGGRRGYTF.

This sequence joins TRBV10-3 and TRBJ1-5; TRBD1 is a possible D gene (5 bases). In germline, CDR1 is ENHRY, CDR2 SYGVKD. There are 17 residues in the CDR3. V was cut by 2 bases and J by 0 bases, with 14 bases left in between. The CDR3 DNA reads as TGTGCCATCAGTGAGCCGGGTGGGGCGAATAGCAATCAGCCCCAGCATTTT. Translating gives CAISEPGGANSNQPQHF.

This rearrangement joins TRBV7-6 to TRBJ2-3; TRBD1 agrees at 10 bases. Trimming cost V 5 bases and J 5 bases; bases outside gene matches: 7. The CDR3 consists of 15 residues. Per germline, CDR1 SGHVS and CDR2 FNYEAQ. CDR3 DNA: TGTGCCAGCAGCCCGCGGGACAGGGGCGTAGATACGCAGTATTTT. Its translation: CASSPRDRGVDTQYF. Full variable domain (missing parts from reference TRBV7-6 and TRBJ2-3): GAGVSQSPRYKVTKRGQDVALRCDPISGHVSLYWYRQALGQGPEFLTYFNYEAQQDKSGLPNDRFSAERPEGSISTLTIQRTEQRDSAMYRCASSPRDRGVDTQYFGPGTRLTVL.

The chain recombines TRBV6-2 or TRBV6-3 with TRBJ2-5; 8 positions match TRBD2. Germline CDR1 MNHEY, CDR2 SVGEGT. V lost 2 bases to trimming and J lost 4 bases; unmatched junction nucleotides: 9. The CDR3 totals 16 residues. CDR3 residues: CASSYAGRGSLETQYF. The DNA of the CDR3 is TGTGCCAGCAGTTACGCCGGGAGGGGTTCTTTAGAGACCCAGTACTTC.

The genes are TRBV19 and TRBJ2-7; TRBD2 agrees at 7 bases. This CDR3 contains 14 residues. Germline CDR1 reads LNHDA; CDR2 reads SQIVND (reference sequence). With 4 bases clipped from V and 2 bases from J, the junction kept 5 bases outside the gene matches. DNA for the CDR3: TGTGCCAGTAGTAGCCAGCGGGACGCCTACGAGCAGTACTTC. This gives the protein CASSSQRDAYEQYF.

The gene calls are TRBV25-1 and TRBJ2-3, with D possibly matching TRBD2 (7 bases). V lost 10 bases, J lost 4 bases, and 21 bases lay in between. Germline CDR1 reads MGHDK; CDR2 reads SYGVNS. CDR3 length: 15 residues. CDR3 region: CATRKGGEGADTQYF. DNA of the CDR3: TGTGCCACCCGAAAAGGGGGGGAGGGGGCAGATACGCAGTATTTT.

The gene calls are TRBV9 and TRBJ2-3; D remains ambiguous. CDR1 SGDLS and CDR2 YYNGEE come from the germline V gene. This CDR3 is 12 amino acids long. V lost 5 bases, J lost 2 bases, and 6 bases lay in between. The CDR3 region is CASRSLTDTQYF. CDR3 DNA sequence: TGTGCCAGCAGGAGTCTCACAGATACGCAGTATTTT.

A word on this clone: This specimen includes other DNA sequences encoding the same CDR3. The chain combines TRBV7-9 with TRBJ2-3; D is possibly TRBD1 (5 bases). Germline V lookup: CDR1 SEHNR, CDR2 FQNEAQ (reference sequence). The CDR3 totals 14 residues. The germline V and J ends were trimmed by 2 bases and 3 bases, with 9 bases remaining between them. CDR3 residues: CASSLQGSTDTQYF. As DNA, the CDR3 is TGTGCCAGCAGCTTACAGGGTTCGACAGATACGCAGTATTTT.

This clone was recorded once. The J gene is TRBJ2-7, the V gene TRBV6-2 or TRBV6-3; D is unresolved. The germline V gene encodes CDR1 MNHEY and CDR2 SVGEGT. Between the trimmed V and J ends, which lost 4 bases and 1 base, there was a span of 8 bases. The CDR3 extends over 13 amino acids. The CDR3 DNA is TGTGCCAGCAGTTTTGGCGGTTCCTACGAGCAGTACTTC. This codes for CASSFGGSYEQYF.

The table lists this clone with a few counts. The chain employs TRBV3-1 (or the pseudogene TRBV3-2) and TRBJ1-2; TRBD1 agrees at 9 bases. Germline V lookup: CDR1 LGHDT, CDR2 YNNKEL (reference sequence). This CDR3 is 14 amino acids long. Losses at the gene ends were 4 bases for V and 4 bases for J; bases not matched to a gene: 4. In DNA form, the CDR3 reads TGTGCCAGCAGCCTACAGGGGGCCCTCTATGGCTACACCTTC. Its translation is CASSLQGALYGYTF.

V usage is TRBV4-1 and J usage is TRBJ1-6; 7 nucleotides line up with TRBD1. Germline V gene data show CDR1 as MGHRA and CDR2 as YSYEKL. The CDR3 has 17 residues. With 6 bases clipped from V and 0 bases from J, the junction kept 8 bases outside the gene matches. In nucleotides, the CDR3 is TGCGCCAGCAGTAAAGGACAGGCGAGCTCCTATAATTCACCCCTCCACTTT. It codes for CASSKGQASSYNSPLHF.